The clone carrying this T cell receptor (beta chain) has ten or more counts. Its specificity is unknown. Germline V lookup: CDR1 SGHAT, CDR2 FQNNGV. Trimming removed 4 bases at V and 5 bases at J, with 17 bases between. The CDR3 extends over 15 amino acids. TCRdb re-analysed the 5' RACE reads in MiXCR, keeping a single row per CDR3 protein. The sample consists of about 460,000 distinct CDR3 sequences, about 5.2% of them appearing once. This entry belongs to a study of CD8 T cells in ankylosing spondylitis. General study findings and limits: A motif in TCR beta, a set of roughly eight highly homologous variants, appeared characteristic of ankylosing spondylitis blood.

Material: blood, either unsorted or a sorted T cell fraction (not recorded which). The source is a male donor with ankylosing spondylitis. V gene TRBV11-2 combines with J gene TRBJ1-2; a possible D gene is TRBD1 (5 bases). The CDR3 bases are TGTGCCAGCAGCTCCGACAGCGCTGGGGGTTATGGCTACACCTTC. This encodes CASSSDSAGGYGYTF.